A single sample is the source of the 25 T cell receptor beta chains below, sequenced in a study of T-cell memory formation after mild COVID-19. TCRdb re-called the 5' RACE reads with MiXCR, one entry per CDR3 protein. The repertoire holds approximately 570,000 distinct CDR3 sequences, with more than 15% as singletons. Sample: PBMCs or a T cell subset sorted from them (not recorded which). These receptors were taken from an adult woman who had mild COVID-19 (a few samples of this study predate the infection). Cell type and time point are not known.

The V gene is TRBV7-8, the J gene TRBJ1-6; D possibly corresponds to TRBD1 (6 bases). The CDR3 totals 15 residues. Germline values: CDR1 SGHVS, CDR2 FQNEAQ. Trimming pared 6 bases from V and 5 bases from J, leaving 14 bases between. CDR3 bases: TGTGCCAGCAGGAGAGAACAGGGAAATAATTCACCCCTCCACTTT. This codes for CASRREQGNNSPLHF.

This clonotype occurred a few times. V and J are TRBV5-6 and TRBJ1-1, with no clear D. Germline CDR1 SGHDT, CDR2 YYEEEE. This CDR3 comprises 12 residues. V lost 0 bases and J 11 bases, leaving 11 bases between the germline ends. The CDR3 protein is CASSLGTKAAFF. The CDR3 DNA is TGTGCCAGCAGCTTGGGGACGAAGGCGGCTTTCTTT. The full variable domain, rest sourced from reference TRBV5-6 and TRBJ1-1, is DAGVTQSPTHLIKTRGQQVTLRCSPKSGHDTVSWYQQALGQGPQFIFQYYEEEERQRGNFPDRFSGHQFPNYSSELNVNALLLGDSALYLCASSLGTKAAFFGQGTRLTVV.

This clonotype came up a few times. The V gene is TRBV19, the J gene TRBJ1-2, with 7 nucleotides matching TRBD1. The germline V gene encodes CDR1 LNHDA and CDR2 SQIVND (reference sequence). The CDR3 spans 17 residues. V lost 3 bases to trimming and J lost 4 bases; unmatched junction nucleotides: 14. This chain's CDR3 is CASSIVGRLGQPYGYTF. Written as DNA, the CDR3 is TGTGCCAGTAGTATTGTAGGCAGGTTGGGACAGCCCTATGGCTACACCTTC.

V usage is TRBV2 and J usage is TRBJ2-7; no reliable D call. V shed 6 bases and J shed 3 bases, with 6 bases lying between them. There are 11 residues in the CDR3. Germline V lookup: CDR1 SNHLY, CDR2 FYNNEI. The CDR3 protein is CASRDRYEQYF. The DNA for the CDR3 is TGTGCCAGCAGGGACCGCTACGAGCAGTACTTC.

A few counts support this clonotype. V is TRBV5-5 and J is TRBJ1-5, with 7 bases that match TRBD1. CDR3 length equals 14 residues. V lost 3 bases, J lost 6 bases, and 6 bases stayed unmatched. Per germline, CDR1 SGHKS and CDR2 YYEKEE (reference sequence). The CDR3 reads CASSSGTEGQPQHF. CDR3 nucleotides: TGTGCCAGCAGCTCTGGGACAGAAGGTCAGCCCCAGCATTTT.

This clonotype was seen ten or more times. The rearrangement uses TRBV7-2 and TRBJ2-2; 7 bases are shared with TRBD2. Per the germline V gene, CDR1 is SGHTA and CDR2 is FQGNSA. This CDR3 has 16 residues. With 2 bases clipped from V and 5 bases from J, the junction kept 8 bases outside the gene matches. The CDR3 loop is CASSLFLADLTGELFF. For the CDR3, the DNA is TGTGCCAGCAGCTTATTTCTAGCGGACCTAACCGGGGAGCTGTTTTTT.

This chain uses TRBV30 with TRBJ1-3; D is undetermined. CDR1 and CDR2 from the germline V gene are GTSNPN and SVGIG (reference sequence). The CDR3 is 12 residues long. V shed 0 bases and J shed 4 bases, with 4 bases lying between them. CDR3 protein: CAWSVPGNTIYF. CDR3 DNA sequence: TGTGCCTGGAGTGTACCGGGAAACACCATATATTTT.

This clonotype came up a few times. The J gene is TRBJ1-2, the V gene TRBV20-1; D is undetermined. This CDR3 contains 8 residues. Germline V lookup: CDR1 DFQATT, CDR2 SNEGSKA (reference sequence). The CDR3 DNA sequence: TGCAGCGCGGGTGGCTACACCTTC. As protein: CSAGGYTF.

This clonotype was picked up many times. The chain uses TRBV2 and TRBJ2-1; tentatively, D is TRBD2 (5 bases). The germline V and J ends were trimmed by 4 bases and 7 bases, with 17 bases remaining between them. Per germline, CDR1 SNHLY and CDR2 FYNNEI. The CDR3 is 15 residues long. This chain's CDR3 is CASSARRGPSNEQFF. The CDR3 coding sequence is TGTGCCAGCAGTGCAAGGAGAGGGCCGAGTAATGAGCAGTTCTTC.

This clonotype was found a few times. The chain joins TRBV3-1 to TRBJ1-2; 7 bases are shared with TRBD1. Trimming at V came to 2 bases and at J to 4 bases, leaving 4 bases not matched to a gene. Germline assignment: CDR1 LGHDT and CDR2 YNNKEL (reference sequence). CDR3 length equals 14 residues. The CDR3 loop reads CASSQMDRIYGYTF. CDR3 nucleotide sequence: TGTGCCAGCAGCCAAATGGACAGGATCTATGGCTACACCTTC.

This sequence joins TRBV18 and TRBJ2-5, with 10 bases that match TRBD1. Trimming took 1 base from V and 1 from J; bases not matched to a gene: 6. Germline V gene data show CDR1 as KGHSH and CDR2 as LQKENI. The length of the CDR3 is 17 residues. The CDR3, as DNA: TGTGCCAGCTCACCACAGGGACAGGGGAGCGGCCAAGAGACCCAGTACTTC. It translates to CASSPQGQGSGQETQYF.

The CDR3 nucleotides read TGTGCCAGCGGGGGGGTTCTCAGTAGGGGCTACGAGCAGTACTTC. Residues: CASGGVLSRGYEQYF. This chain uses TRBV6-6 with TRBJ2-7, with 7 bases that match TRBD2. Unmatched junction bases numbered 13, after V lost 8 bases and J lost 3 bases. Germline CDR1 is MNHNY and CDR2 is SVGAGI (reference sequence). The CDR3 spans 15 residues.

This clonotype was found a few times. CDR3 sequence reads: CASSLTSTSTDTQYF. Here the CDR3 DNA reads TGTGCCAGCAGCTTAACGAGTACTAGCACAGATACGCAGTATTTT. V is TRBV7-9 and J is TRBJ2-3; D unresolved. CDR1 and CDR2 (germline): SEHNR, FQNEAQ (reference sequence). The CDR3 covers 15 residues. The V end lost 2 bases, the J end lost 0 bases, and 9 bases lay between the germline ends.

This clonotype was recorded a few times. The chain recombines TRBV12-3 or TRBV12-4 with TRBJ1-5; D ambiguous. The germline V and J ends were trimmed by 2 bases and 3 bases, with 8 bases remaining between them. The CDR3 is 14 amino acids. CDR3 residues: CASSLLAPNQPQHF. The CDR3 DNA reads TGTGCCAGCAGTTTATTGGCCCCCAATCAGCCCCAGCATTTT.

V and J are TRBV7-9 and TRBJ2-2; maybe TRBD1 (6 bases). V was trimmed by 3 bases and J by 2 bases, leaving 10 bases between them. Germline values: CDR1 SEHNR, CDR2 FQNEAQ (reference sequence). This CDR3 has 15 amino acids. This CDR3 is CASSLSRGNTGELFF. In DNA, the CDR3 is TGTGCCAGCAGCTTGTCCAGGGGTAACACCGGGGAGCTGTTTTTT.

This chain links TRBV12-3 or TRBV12-4 with TRBJ2-5; 11 nucleotides line up with TRBD2. The ends lost 6 bases at V and 2 bases at J; junction bases unmatched: 8. There are 16 residues in the CDR3. CDR3 nucleotides: TGTGCCAGCAGCCCTGGACTAGCGGGTATACAAGAGACCCAGTACTTC. Its protein is CASSPGLAGIQETQYF.

Only a few counts were recorded for this clonotype. V usage is TRBV3-1 and J usage is TRBJ2-7; D may match TRBD1 or TRBD2 (5 bases each). The CDR3 extends over 17 amino acids. Trimming shortened V by 4 bases and J by 0 bases, and 19 bases separated the two germline ends. Germline V CDR1 and CDR2: LGHDT, YNNKEL (reference sequence). The CDR3 region is CASSPISGTASSYEQYF. The CDR3 DNA follows: TGTGCCAGCAGCCCGATAAGTGGGACGGCGAGCTCCTACGAGCAGTACTTC.

This clonotype was found many times. The chain has TRBV7-3 and TRBJ2-1, with TRBD2 as a possible D gene (7 bases). This CDR3 spans 20 amino acids. The V end was cut by 1 base, the J end by 0 bases, with 22 bases between. The V gene's germline CDR1 is SGHTA and CDR2 FQGTGA. CDR3 sequence: CASSLKAGRLADSSYNEQFF. CDR3 DNA sequence: TGTGCCAGCAGCTTAAAGGCGGGGAGGCTAGCGGACAGCTCCTACAATGAGCAGTTCTTC.

CDR3 amino acids: CASSFTPEQYF. CDR3 sequence (DNA): TGTGCCAGCAGCTTTACCCCCGAGCAGTACTTC. The chain is built from TRBV7-2 and TRBJ2-7, with D unresolved. V was trimmed by 3 bases and J by 6 bases, leaving 6 bases between them. Germline assignment: CDR1 SGHTA and CDR2 FQGNSA. This CDR3 has 11 amino acids.

This chain joins TRBV7-3 and TRBJ2-7, with 14 bases lining up with TRBD2. CDR1 and CDR2 (germline): SGHTA, FQGTGA. V lost 2 bases, J lost 0 bases, and 12 bases stayed unmatched. This CDR3 region has 20 residues. The CDR3: CASSLGAHGTSGGSSYEQYF. For the CDR3, the DNA is TGTGCCAGCAGCTTAGGAGCCCACGGGACTAGCGGGGGAAGCTCCTACGAGCAGTACTTC.

This chain joins TRBV19 and TRBJ2-1; TRBD1 is a possible D gene (5 bases). The CDR3 is 13 amino acids. Trimming left V 8 bases short and J 4 bases short, with 12 bases between. Germline loops: CDR1 LNHDA, CDR2 SQIVND (reference sequence). CDR3 in DNA: TGTGCCAGTTCCCAGGGCCGTTACAATGAGCAGTTCTTC. Its translation is CASSQGRYNEQFF.

The chain joins TRBV9 to TRBJ2-3; 10 bases are a match to TRBD2. The junction had 10 bases not matched to a gene; V was cut back by 0 bases and J by 0 bases. The CDR3 covers 19 residues. The germline V gene encodes CDR1 SGDLS and CDR2 YYNGEE. The CDR3 sequence is CASSVGSSGGPQSTDTQYF. The CDR3 DNA sequence: TGTGCCAGCAGCGTAGGAAGTAGCGGGGGGCCCCAAAGCACAGATACGCAGTATTTT.

The V and J genes are TRBV7-9 and TRBJ1-2, with D perhaps TRBD1 (6 bases). There are 13 residues in the CDR3. The V and J ends lost 5 bases and 8 bases respectively, with 15 bases between them. Germline values: CDR1 SEHNR, CDR2 FQNEAQ (reference sequence). The CDR3 reads CASSPTGVYGYTF. The CDR3 DNA reads TGTGCCAGCAGCCCGACAGGAGTTTACGGCTACACCTTC.

This clonotype was picked up a small number of times. V usage is TRBV3-1 and J usage is TRBJ2-1; 7 bases map to TRBD2. CDR3 length: 13 amino acids. V gave up 8 bases and J gave up 0 bases; unmatched junction bases: 1. Looked up from germline, CDR1 is LGHDT and CDR2 is YNNKEL (reference sequence). The CDR3 loop is CASGGDSYNEQFF. The CDR3 DNA sequence: TGTGCCAGCGGGGGGGACTCCTACAATGAGCAGTTCTTC.

This clonotype was counted at least ten times. This chain connects TRBV27 to TRBJ2-7, with 7 bases identical to TRBD2. The V gene's germline CDR1 is MNHEY and CDR2 SMNVEV (reference sequence). CDR3 length: 15 amino acids. V shed 3 bases and J 1 base; nucleotides not matched to a gene: 6. CDR3 nucleotide sequence: TGTGCCAGCAGTTTGGCTAGCGGCCTATCCTACGAGCAGTACTTC. It codes for CASSLASGLSYEQYF.